Following are 21 T cell receptor beta chains from one sample sequenced in a study of blood T cell repertoires in COVID-19. This table comes from immunoSEQ multiplex PCR, and its TCRdb copy is limited to in-frame clones, with some not included. The data show 100,000 to 150,000 clones, more than 80% seen once. Sequenced input: peripheral blood. The source of these receptors is a woman aged 80 or over with COVID-19, enrolled during active disease.

The count of this clone is one. The chain recombines TRBV19 with TRBJ2-1; TRBD2 agrees at 10 bases. Germline CDR1 LNHDA, CDR2 SQIVND (reference sequence). V lost 8 bases to trimming and J lost 0 bases; unmatched junction nucleotides: 7. The CDR3 is 16 amino acids. CDR3 sequence reads: CASRSGRESSYNEQFF. CDR3 bases: TGTGCCAGTCGAAGCGGGAGGGAAAGCTCCTACAATGAGCAGTTCTTC.

This clone was seen a single time. This chain links TRBV9 with TRBJ1-1; 9 bases match TRBD1. V lost 5 bases, J lost 5 bases, and 4 bases stayed unmatched. There are 13 residues in the CDR3. CDR1 is SGDLS and CDR2 is YYNGEE in the germline V gene. In DNA, the CDR3 is TGTGCCAGCAGTCATGGACAGGGGACTGAAGCTTTCTTT. This encodes CASSHGQGTEAFF.

The count of this clone is one. The chain is built from TRBV23-1 and TRBJ2-7; tentative D call: TRBD1 (6 bases). TRBV23-1 is an ORF for which the function is uncertain. Trimming took 3 bases from V and 4 from J, leaving 13 bases between them. The CDR3 loop spans 14 amino acids. This CDR3 is CASSQGRDTYEQYF. CDR3 bases: TGCGCCAGCAGTCAGGGCAGGGACACTTACGAGCAGTACTTC.

The chain has TRBV6-2 or TRBV6-3 and TRBJ2-5; D gene ambiguous. The CDR3 runs to 13 residues. The V gene's germline CDR1 is MNHEY and CDR2 SVGEGT. Trimming cost V 0 bases and J 5 bases, with 7 bases left between them. The CDR3 here is CASSYSTGETQYF. The CDR3 DNA reads TGTGCCAGCAGTTACTCGACTGGGGAGACCCAGTACTTC.

The gene calls are TRBV9 and TRBJ1-3; a weak D match, TRBD1 (5 bases). Germline assignment: CDR1 SGDLS and CDR2 YYNGEE. V was clipped by 0 bases and J by 1 base, with 8 bases between them. This CDR3 is 15 amino acids long. The CDR3 DNA follows: TGTGCCAGCAGCGTAGTTTCAGGGTCTGGAAACACCATATATTTT. Amino acids: CASSVVSGSGNTIYF. Combining the CDR3 with reference TRBV9 and TRBJ1-3 gives the whole variable domain DSGVTQTPKHLITATGQRVTLRCSPRSGDLSVYWYQQSLDQGLQFLIQYYNGEERAKGNILERFSAQQFPDLHSELNLSSLELGDSALYFCASSVVSGSGNTIYFGEGSWLTVV.

The chain carries TRBV6-4 and TRBJ2-1, with 9 bases fitting TRBD1. Germline CDR1 is MRHNA and CDR2 is SNTAGT. The V segment lost 5 bases and the J segment 6 bases; nucleotides outside the gene matches: 8. The CDR3 runs 15 residues. The CDR3 DNA sequence: TGTGCCAGCAGTCTACAACCGGGACAGGGCAATGAGCAGTTCTTC. Its protein product is CASSLQPGQGNEQFF.

The chain carries TRBV5-1 and TRBJ1-1; 9 bases are shared with TRBD1. CDR1 SGHRS and CDR2 YFSETQ come from the germline V gene. There are 18 residues in the CDR3. V lost 3 bases and J lost 4; bases outside the gene matches: 16. The CDR3 nucleotides are TGCGCCAGCAGCTCGGCATCCGGGACAGGGATGTGGGTCACTGAAGCTTTCTTT. Its translation is CASSSASGTGMWVTEAFF.

As for this clone: One end of the junction does not line up with germline, which may come from a read error. The rearrangement links TRBV7-2 to TRBJ2-7; TRBD2 matches at 8 bases. This CDR3 spans 14 amino acids. Germline V gives CDR1 SGHTA, CDR2 FQGNSA. The CDR3 coding sequence is TGTGCCAGCAGCCTAGCGGGCGTCTCCTACGAGCAGTACTTC. This translates into CASSLAGVSYEQYF.

The genes are TRBV27 and TRBJ2-2; the D gene is possibly TRBD1 (6 bases). Germline V gene data show CDR1 as MNHEY and CDR2 as SMNVEV (reference sequence). Trimming stripped 8 bases from V and 0 bases from J, with 10 bases between. The CDR3 covers 14 residues. CDR3 nucleotides: TGTGCCAGCTGGGGACAATCGAACACCGGGGAGCTGTTTTTT. It is translated as CASWGQSNTGELFF.

V gene TRBV11-2 combines with J gene TRBJ2-5; maybe TRBD2 (6 bases). Deletions cut 5 bases from V and 3 bases from J, with 16 bases between. This CDR3 is built from 15 residues. Germline V gene sequence: CDR1 SGHAT, CDR2 FQNNGV. CDR3 in amino acids: CASSTLGTSKETQYF. The CDR3 DNA follows: TGTGCCAGCAGCACACTTGGGACTTCGAAAGAGACCCAGTACTTC.

This chain joins TRBV28 and TRBJ1-1; no clear D gene. The germline CDR1 and CDR2 sequences are MDHEN and SYDVKM. This CDR3 comprises 13 residues. The V end was cut by 4 bases, the J end by 0 bases, with 6 bases between. CDR3 in amino acids: CASSSSVNTEAFF. The CDR3, as DNA: TGTGCCAGCAGTTCGTCAGTGAACACTGAAGCTTTCTTT.

V and J are TRBV19 and TRBJ2-7, with D possibly matching TRBD1 (7 bases). With 5 bases removed from V and 1 base from J, the gap between germline ends came to 18 bases. From germline, CDR1 is LNHDA and CDR2 SQIVND (reference sequence). The CDR3 runs 16 residues. CDR3 sequence: CASSRSTGDFSYEQYF. Here the CDR3 DNA reads TGTGCCAGTAGTCGATCTACAGGGGACTTTTCCTACGAGCAGTACTTC.

For this clone: Other nucleotide sequences from this sample produce the same CDR3. This rearrangement joins TRBV10-3 to TRBJ1-2; D ambiguous. Trimming pared 3 bases from V and 5 bases from J, leaving 7 bases between. The germline gives CDR1 ENHRY, CDR2 SYGVKD. The CDR3 runs 12 residues. CDR3 sequence (DNA): TGTGCCATCAGTGAACAAGAATATGGCTACACCTTC. Its translation is CAISEQEYGYTF.

The V gene is TRBV9, the J gene TRBJ2-3, with TRBD2 as a possible D gene (6 bases). The CDR3 covers 13 residues. Trimming cost V 4 bases and J 6 bases, with 12 bases left between them. The germline CDR1 and CDR2 sequences are SGDLS and YYNGEE. The CDR3 sequence: CASSPSGTDTQYF. The CDR3 region has the DNA TGTGCCAGCAGCCCGTCAGGGACTGATACGCAGTATTTT.

The sample holds a few counts of this clone. The rearrangement links TRBV9 to TRBJ2-3; possibly TRBD1 for D (6 bases). Per germline, CDR1 SGDLS and CDR2 YYNGEE. V shed 4 bases and J shed 4 bases, with 16 bases lying between them. The CDR3 is made up of 15 amino acids. The CDR3 is CASSLTQGFSDTQYF. In DNA, the CDR3 is TGTGCCAGCAGCCTCACGCAGGGGTTTTCAGATACGCAGTATTTT.

The rearrangement uses TRBV10-3 and TRBJ1-2; D remains unclear. Germline-derived CDR1 and CDR2 are ENHRY and SYGVKD. The CDR3 is 15 residues long. The V and J ends lost 3 bases and 5 bases respectively, with 16 bases between them. The CDR3 loop is CAISERVIGGYGYTF. The CDR3 DNA is TGTGCCATCAGTGAAAGGGTAATTGGAGGATATGGCTACACCTTC.

This chain joins TRBV5-1 and TRBJ2-7; D perhaps matches TRBD1 (6 bases). Trimming removed 8 bases from V and 7 bases from J, with 19 bases in between. Germline CDR1 SGHRS, CDR2 YFSETQ. The CDR3 loop spans 13 amino acids. CDR3 in amino acids: CASSWGPLGEQYF. In DNA, the CDR3 is TGCGCCAGTTCCTGGGGGCCTTTGGGAGAGCAGTACTTC. Full variable domain (missing parts from reference TRBV5-1 and TRBJ2-7): KAGVTQTPRYLIKTRGQQVTLSCSPISGHRSVSWYQQTPGQGLQFLFEYFSETQRNKGNFPGRFSGRQFSNSRSEMNVSTLELGDSALYLCASSWGPLGEQYFGPGTRLTVT.

V usage is TRBV5-4 and J usage is TRBJ2-3; 7 nucleotides match TRBD2. The germline V gene has CDR1 SGHNT and CDR2 YYREEE (reference sequence). The CDR3 runs 16 residues. With V trimmed by 0 bases and J by 0 bases, 4 bases remained unmatched. CDR3 loop: CASSLGLAASTDTQYF. The CDR3 DNA follows: TGTGCCAGCAGCTTGGGCCTAGCGGCTAGCACAGATACGCAGTATTTT.

Regarding this clone: The junction shows a germline mismatch at one end, possibly a read error. The chain has TRBV9 and TRBJ2-7; TRBD2 matches 10 bases. The CDR3 loop spans 18 amino acids. Per the germline V gene, CDR1 is SGDLS and CDR2 is YYNGEE. The CDR3 DNA reads TGTGCCGGCAGTGATATCCCCCCGACTAGCGGGCAAAACTACGAGCAGTACTTC. Translated: CAGSDIPPTSGQNYEQYF.

The chain links TRBV5-5 to TRBJ1-4; TRBD1 might be the D (5 bases). The CDR3 contains 17 residues. V gave up 0 bases and J gave up 0 bases, with 12 bases separating them. CDR1 and CDR2 from the germline V gene are SGHKS and YYEKEE (reference sequence). The CDR3 spells CASSLVRQRATNEKLFF. CDR3 bases: TGTGCCAGCAGCTTGGTTCGACAGCGGGCAACTAATGAAAAACTGTTTTTT.

Comment on this clone: The sample has other DNA sequences that encode this CDR3 too. The genes are TRBV19 and TRBJ2-3, with 13 bases that match TRBD2. Germline V CDR1 and CDR2: LNHDA, SQIVND (reference sequence). There are 16 residues in the CDR3. V lost 3 bases and J lost 2; bases outside the gene matches: 2. CDR3 coding DNA: TGTGCCAGTAGTATCGGACTAGCGGGAGCCACAGATACGCAGTATTTT. Translated, it gives CASSIGLAGATDTQYF.